The 9 T cell receptor beta chains presented below share a single source sample, sequenced in a study of a mutant IDH1 vaccine in newly diagnosed glioma. Time point of the sample: week 35, safety follow-up. Every vaccine dose comprised 300 ug of mutant IDH1 20-mer peptide plus topical imiquimod. These receptors' targets are unknown. The repertoire was sequenced with immunoSEQ multiplex PCR; TCRdb's copy has only in-frame clones and lacks some. Here the sample spans some 66,000 clones, under 90% being singletons. The sample here was PBMCs, taken from a glioma patient whose treatment included an IDH1 peptide vaccine. Receptors were obtained from a man aged 30-40 years with glioma.

This clone has just one count. This chain uses TRBV4-1 with TRBJ2-1; tentatively, D is TRBD1 (6 bases). The CDR3 is made up of 16 amino acids. Between the trimmed V and J ends, which lost 7 bases and 0 bases, there was a span of 16 bases. From germline, CDR1 is MGHRA and CDR2 YSYEKL. The CDR3 DNA follows: TGCGCCAGCACCGAATACAGGGAGACCTCCTACAATGAGCAGTTCTTC. Protein sequence: CASTEYRETSYNEQFF.

This sequence joins TRBV7-9 and TRBJ2-1; TRBD2 matches at 9 bases. CDR1 is SEHNR and CDR2 is FQNEAQ in the germline V gene (reference sequence). V lost 7 bases and J lost 9; bases outside the gene matches: 7. The CDR3 contains 13 residues. CDR3 sequence (DNA): TGTGCCAGCATCCGGCGGGGGGGCTTTGAGCAGTTCTTC. It yields the protein CASIRRGGFEQFF.

The J gene is TRBJ1-1, the V gene TRBV14; D might be TRBD1 (6 bases). The CDR3 sequence is 16 residues long. Germline V lookup: CDR1 SGHDN, CDR2 FVKESK. The V end lost 3 bases, the J end lost 4 bases, and 18 bases lay between the germline ends. The CDR3 loop is CASSQIIPGAGTEAFF. As DNA, the CDR3 is TGTGCCAGCAGCCAGATAATACCGGGGGCGGGCACTGAAGCTTTCTTT.

The chain links TRBV5-1 to TRBJ1-3; TRBD1 might be the D (6 bases). Per germline, CDR1 SGHRS and CDR2 YFSETQ. The CDR3 covers 15 residues. The V end was cut by 7 bases, the J end by 4 bases, with 18 bases between. This CDR3 is CASREGLGAGNTIYF. The CDR3 DNA reads TGCGCCAGCCGGGAAGGGTTGGGGGCAGGAAACACCATATATTTT.

This chain joins TRBV5-1 and TRBJ2-3; D may be TRBD2 (6 bases). CDR1 is SGHRS and CDR2 is YFSETQ in the germline V gene. The V end was cut by 1 base, the J end by 7 bases, with 22 bases between. The CDR3 runs to 17 residues. The CDR3 region is CASSLLDVPGLAYTQYF. CDR3 DNA: TGCGCCAGCAGCTTGCTTGATGTCCCGGGACTGGCTTATACGCAGTATTTT.

The chain recombines TRBV27 with TRBJ2-5; TRBD2 matches at 11 bases. The CDR3 totals 16 residues. Germline V gene data show CDR1 as MNHEY and CDR2 as SMNVEV (reference sequence). The J segment lost 5 bases and the V segment lost 2 bases, leaving 7 bases of the junction unmatched. CDR3 residues: CASSLRLAGGRETQYF. CDR3 DNA sequence: TGTGCCAGCAGTTTACGGCTAGCGGGGGGCCGGGAGACCCAGTACTTC.

The chain joins TRBV7-2 to TRBJ2-5, with 11 positions matching TRBD2. The trim removed 3 bases at V and 3 bases at J, leaving 0 bases unmatched. This CDR3 spans 14 amino acids. The germline V gene encodes CDR1 SGHTA and CDR2 FQGNSA. CDR3 residues: CASSLGLAEETQYF. The CDR3 bases are TGTGCCAGCAGCTTGGGACTAGCGGAAGAGACCCAGTACTTC.

The gene calls are TRBV5-4 and TRBJ1-2, with D hard to call. V dropped 1 base and J dropped 4 bases, with 8 bases sitting between them. The germline gives CDR1 SGHNT, CDR2 YYREEE (reference sequence). This CDR3 is 13 amino acids long. The CDR3 DNA follows: TGTGCCAGCAGCTTGATCAGCGTCTATGGCTACACCTTC. Translated: CASSLISVYGYTF. The whole variable domain, filled in from reference TRBV5-4 and TRBJ1-2, reads ETGVTQSPTHLIKTRGQQVTLRCSSQSGHNTVSWYQQALGQGPQFIFQYYREEENGRGNFPPRFSGLQFPNYSSELNVNALELDDSALYLCASSLISVYGYTFGSGTRLTVV.

The rearrangement links TRBV19 to TRBJ1-1, with D possibly TRBD1 on 5 matching bases. The V gene's germline CDR1 is LNHDA and CDR2 SQIVND (reference sequence). The CDR3 length is 13 residues. Trimming shortened V by 4 bases and J by 5 bases, and 11 bases separated the two germline ends. The DNA for the CDR3 is TGTGCCAGTAGTAGGCCAGGGAGTACTGAAGCTTTCTTT. Translated, it gives CASSRPGSTEAFF. Drawing the rest from reference TRBV19 and TRBJ1-1, the complete variable domain is DGGITQSPKYLFRKEGQNVTLSCEQNLNHDAMYWYRQDPGQGLRLIYYSQIVNDFQKGDIAEGYSVSREKKESFPLTVTSAQKNPTAFYLCASSRPGSTEAFFGQGTRLTVV.